This TCR beta chain was recorded in a study of blood T cell repertoires in COVID-19. Study information: T cells, B-cell-depleted T cells, or PBMCs supplied cDNA or gDNA.

This CDR3 has 13 amino acids. CDR1 and CDR2 from the germline V gene are SGHRS and YFSETQ. The V end was cut by 3 bases, the J end by 9 bases, with 13 bases between. The assay was immunoSEQ multiplex PCR, and TCRdb's table has in-frame clones only and misses some. The sample includes 100,000 or so clones, around 93% of them seen just once. The rearrangement joins TRBV5-1 to TRBJ2-1, with D possibly TRBD1 on 6 matching bases. This receptor was obtained from a human donor with active COVID-19. The donor label of this sample is uncertain. Material: peripheral blood. Here the CDR3 DNA reads TGCGCCAGCAGCTCCCGGACAGTCCTTGAGCAGTTCTTC. Translation: CASSSRTVLEQFF.